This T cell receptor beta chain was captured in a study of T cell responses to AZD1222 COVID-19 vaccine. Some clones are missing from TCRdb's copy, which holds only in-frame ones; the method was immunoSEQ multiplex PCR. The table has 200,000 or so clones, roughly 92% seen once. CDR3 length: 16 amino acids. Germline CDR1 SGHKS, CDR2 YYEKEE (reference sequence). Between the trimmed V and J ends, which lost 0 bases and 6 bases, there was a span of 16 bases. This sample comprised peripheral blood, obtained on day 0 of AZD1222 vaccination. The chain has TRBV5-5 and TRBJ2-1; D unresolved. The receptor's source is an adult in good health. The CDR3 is CASSLAGGHNSNEQFF. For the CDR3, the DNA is TGTGCCAGCAGCTTGGCGGGCGGTCATAACTCCAATGAGCAGTTCTTC.